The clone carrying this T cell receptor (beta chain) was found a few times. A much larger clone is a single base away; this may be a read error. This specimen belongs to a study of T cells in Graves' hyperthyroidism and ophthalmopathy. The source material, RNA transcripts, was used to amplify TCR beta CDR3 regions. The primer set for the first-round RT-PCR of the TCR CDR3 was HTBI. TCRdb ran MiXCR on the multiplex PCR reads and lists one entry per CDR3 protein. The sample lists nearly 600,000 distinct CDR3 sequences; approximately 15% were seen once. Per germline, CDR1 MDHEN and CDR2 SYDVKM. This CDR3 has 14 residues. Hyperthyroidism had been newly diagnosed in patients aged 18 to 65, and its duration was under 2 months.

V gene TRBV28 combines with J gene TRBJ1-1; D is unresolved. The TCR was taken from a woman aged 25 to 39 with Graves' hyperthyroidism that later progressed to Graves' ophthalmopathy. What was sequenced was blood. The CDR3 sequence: CASTVVAVNTGAFF. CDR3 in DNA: TGTGCCAGCACCGTCGTGGCGGTGAACACTGGAGCTTTCTTT.